This T cell receptor beta chain was captured by sequencing in a study of vaccination effects on CD4 cells after COVID-19. Trimming cost V 6 bases and J 4 bases; bases outside gene matches: 6. Germline lookup yields CDR1 KGHDR and CDR2 SFDVKD. The CDR3 is made up of 15 amino acids. Study-level points and caveats: In the late period after vaccination, infection- and vaccine-induced clones contracted markedly.

In the ViraFEST assay, antigen-specific CD4+ clonotypes were identified by expansion after peptide-pool stimulation. On roughly day 9 of culture, CD4+ T cells were separated out. Each participant was administered two doses of either the BNT162b2 or the mRNA-1273 vaccine. According to the study, vaccine recipients showed no prior SARS-CoV-2 infection and negative nucleocapsid antibodies. Details on this clone: Its antigen is as yet unknown.

Only in-frame clones appear in the TCRdb table, and some are missing; sequencing was by immunoSEQ multiplex PCR. The sample lists under 40,000 clones, 82% seen once, with under 2% in the top ten. This TCR was recovered from a human donor who received a COVID-19 vaccine. Some clones in this sample may be carry-over from other donors' samples. The chain carries TRBV24-1 and TRBJ2-2, with 8 positions matching TRBD1. The sample was CD4+ T cells from PBMCs cultured with HCoV-NL63 spike peptides, taken after COVID-19 vaccination. For the CDR3, the DNA is TGTGCCACCAGTCGGCAGGGGGCTGCCACCGGGGAGCTGTTTTTT. Its translation: CATSRQGAATGELFF.